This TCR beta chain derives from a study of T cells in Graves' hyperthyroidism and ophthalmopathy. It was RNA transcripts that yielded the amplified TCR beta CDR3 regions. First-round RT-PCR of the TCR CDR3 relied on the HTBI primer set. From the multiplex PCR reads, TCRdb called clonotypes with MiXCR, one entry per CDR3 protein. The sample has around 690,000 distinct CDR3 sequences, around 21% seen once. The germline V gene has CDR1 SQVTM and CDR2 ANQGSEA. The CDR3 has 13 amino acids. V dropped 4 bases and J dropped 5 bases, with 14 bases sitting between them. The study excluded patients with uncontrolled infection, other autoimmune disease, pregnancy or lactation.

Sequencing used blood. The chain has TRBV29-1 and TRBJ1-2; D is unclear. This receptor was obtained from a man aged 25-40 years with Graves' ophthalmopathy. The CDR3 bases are TGCAGCGTTGGCAGGAGGGTGGCGTATGGCTACACCTTC. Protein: CSVGRRVAYGYTF.